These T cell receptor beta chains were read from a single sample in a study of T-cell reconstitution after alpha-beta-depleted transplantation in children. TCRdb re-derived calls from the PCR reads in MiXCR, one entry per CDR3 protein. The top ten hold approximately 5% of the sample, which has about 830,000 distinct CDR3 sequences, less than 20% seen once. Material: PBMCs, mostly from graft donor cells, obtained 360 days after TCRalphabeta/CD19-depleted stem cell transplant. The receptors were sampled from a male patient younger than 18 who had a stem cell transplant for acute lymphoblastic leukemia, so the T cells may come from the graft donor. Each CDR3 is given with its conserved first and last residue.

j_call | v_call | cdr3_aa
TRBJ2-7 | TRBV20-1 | CSARKDNTSPYEQYF
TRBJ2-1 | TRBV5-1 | CASRSGAYNEQFF
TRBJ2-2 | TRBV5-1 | CASSHDTVANTGELFF
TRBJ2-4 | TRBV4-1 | CASSLGLAELPELAKNIQYF
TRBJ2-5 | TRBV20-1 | CSASPGTSGKQETQYF
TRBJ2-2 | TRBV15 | CATSTQGANTGELFF
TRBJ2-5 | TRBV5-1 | CASSFTGAGRETQYF
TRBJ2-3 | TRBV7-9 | CASRATQGFTDTQYF
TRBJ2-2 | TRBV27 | CASSPRGGRHTGELFF
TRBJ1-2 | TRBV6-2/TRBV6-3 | CASSYGETGSYGYTF
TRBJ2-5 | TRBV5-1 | CASSPPLREIETQYF
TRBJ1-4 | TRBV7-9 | CASSPSGRGSEKLFF
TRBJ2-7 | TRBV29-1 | CSVEEGGVGYEQYF
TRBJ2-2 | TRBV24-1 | CATSDPRPAPNTGELFF
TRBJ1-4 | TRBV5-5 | CASSRQSTAVEKLFF
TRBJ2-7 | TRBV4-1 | CASSQPMGEQYF